Many counts were recorded for the clone carrying this T cell receptor beta chain. CDR1 and CDR2 from the germline V gene are SGHAT and FQNNGV. The CDR3 consists of 14 residues. With 4 bases removed from V and 3 bases from J, the gap between germline ends came to 13 bases. Molecular barcoded adaptors covering alpha/delta and beta/gamma chains were used on roughly 370 ng RNA. In TCRdb, the reads were re-called with MiXCR into one record per CDR3 protein. This table holds tens of thousands of distinct CDR3 sequences, roughly 14% found once. The record originates from a study of read filtering for tumor transcriptome and immune sequencing.

The origin of this receptor is a donor older than 35 with multiple myeloma. Sample: a population of CD138-negative cells sorted from bone marrow. This chain uses TRBV11-2 with TRBJ2-7; a possible D gene is TRBD2 (7 bases). The CDR3, as DNA: TGTGCCAGCAGCTCCGAGGGGGGGCTCTACGAGCAGTACTTC. Amino acid sequence: CASSSEGGLYEQYF.